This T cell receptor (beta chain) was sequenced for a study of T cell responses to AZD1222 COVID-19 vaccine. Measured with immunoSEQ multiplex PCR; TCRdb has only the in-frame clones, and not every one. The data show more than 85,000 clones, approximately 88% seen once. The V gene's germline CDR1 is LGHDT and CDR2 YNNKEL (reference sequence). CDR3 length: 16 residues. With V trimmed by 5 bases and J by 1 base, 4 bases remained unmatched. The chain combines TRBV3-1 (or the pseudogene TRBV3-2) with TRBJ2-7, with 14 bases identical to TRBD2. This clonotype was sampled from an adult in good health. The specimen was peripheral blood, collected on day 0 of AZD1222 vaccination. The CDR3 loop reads CASSLGLAGVSYEQYF. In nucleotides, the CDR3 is TGTGCCAGCAGCTTGGGACTAGCGGGAGTATCCTACGAGCAGTACTTC.